This is a list of T cell receptor beta chains from one sample in a study of cytomegalovirus exposure and HLA in healthy donors. TCRdb keeps only in-frame clones here, not all; method: immunoSEQ multiplex PCR. The table shows around 100,000 clones, with more than 65% occurring only once. The sample was PBMCs. These receptors were obtained from a woman in her 30s in good health and CMV-seronegative. CDR3s include the opening cysteine and the closing phenylalanine or tryptophan. The order of the fields is clone size, D gene, V gene, J gene, CDR3 protein, CDR3 DNA. The D gene is left open where the match is weak. Only some rows state a clone size, as once, few, many or a class for expanded clones.

size: -; D: -; V: TRBV27; J: TRBJ1-3; CDR3: CASSLWGPGNTIYF; DNA: TGTGCCAGCAGTTTATGGGGGCCTGGAAACACCATATATTTT
size: -; D: TRBD1; V: TRBV29-1; J: TRBJ1-4; CDR3: CSVVSGQGGEKLFF; DNA: TGCAGCGTTGTTTCCGGACAGGGTGGCGAAAAACTGTTTTTT
size: -; D: TRBD1; V: TRBV6-6; J: TRBJ1-1; CDR3: CASIRDRGARTEAFF; DNA: TGTGCCAGCATTAGGGACAGGGGCGCTAGGACTGAAGCTTTCTTT
size: -; D: TRBD1; V: TRBV4-3; J: TRBJ2-3; CDR3: CASSLGTGTDTQYF; DNA: TGCGCCAGCAGCCTCGGGACAGGGACAGATACGCAGTATTTT
size: -; D: -; V: TRBV30; J: TRBJ1-5; CDR3: CAWSGGREVQPQHF; DNA: TGTGCCTGGAGTGGGGGCAGGGAGGTTCAGCCCCAGCATTTT
size: -; D: -; V: TRBV29-1; J: TRBJ2-6; CDR3: CSVVGITGANVLTF; DNA: TGCAGCGTTGTCGGGATTACTGGGGCCAACGTCCTGACTTTC
size: -; D: -; V: TRBV27; J: TRBJ1-1; CDR3: CASSAGQVNTEAFF; DNA: TGTGCCAGCAGTGCTGGGCAGGTGAACACTGAAGCTTTCTTT
size: -; D: TRBD1; V: TRBV14; J: TRBJ2-7; CDR3: CASSRHRDRDSYEQYF; DNA: TGTGCCAGCAGCCGCCACCGGGACAGGGATTCCTACGAGCAGTACTTC
size: few; D: TRBD2; V: TRBV5-4; J: TRBJ2-1; CDR3: CATRTSAYNEQFF; DNA: TGTGCCACTAGGACTAGCGCCTACAATGAGCAGTTCTTC
size: few; D: -; V: TRBV7-2; J: TRBJ2-7; CDR3: CASSLASGPTYEQYF; DNA: TGTGCCAGCAGCTTAGCGAGCGGGCCGACCTACGAGCAGTACTTC
size: -; D: -; V: TRBV29-1; J: TRBJ2-7; CDR3: CSAQGQYYEQYF; DNA: TGCAGCGCCCAAGGACAGTACTACGAGCAGTACTTC
size: -; D: TRBD2; V: TRBV19; J: TRBJ2-1; CDR3: CASSIGTSGSHEQFF; DNA: TGTGCCAGTAGTATAGGGACTAGCGGGAGTCATGAGCAGTTCTTC